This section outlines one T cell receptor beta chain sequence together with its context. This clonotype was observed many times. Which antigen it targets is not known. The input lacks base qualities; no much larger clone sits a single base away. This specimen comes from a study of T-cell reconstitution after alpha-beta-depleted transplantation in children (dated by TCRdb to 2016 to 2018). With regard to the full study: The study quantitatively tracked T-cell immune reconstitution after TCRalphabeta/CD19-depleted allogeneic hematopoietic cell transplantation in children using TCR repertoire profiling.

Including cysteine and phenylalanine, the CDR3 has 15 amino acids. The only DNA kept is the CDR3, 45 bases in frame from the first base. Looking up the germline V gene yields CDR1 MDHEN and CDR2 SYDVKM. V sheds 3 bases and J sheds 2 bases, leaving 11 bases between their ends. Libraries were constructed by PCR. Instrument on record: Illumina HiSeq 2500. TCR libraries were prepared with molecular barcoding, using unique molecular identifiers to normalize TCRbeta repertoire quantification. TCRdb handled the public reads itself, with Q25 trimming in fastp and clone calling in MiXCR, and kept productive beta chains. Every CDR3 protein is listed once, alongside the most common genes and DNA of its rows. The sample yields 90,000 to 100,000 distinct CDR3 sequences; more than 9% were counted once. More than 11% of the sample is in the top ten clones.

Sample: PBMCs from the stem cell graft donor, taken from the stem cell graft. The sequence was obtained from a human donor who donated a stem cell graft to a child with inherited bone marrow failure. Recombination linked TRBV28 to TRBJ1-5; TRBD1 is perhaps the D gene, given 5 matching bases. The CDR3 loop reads CASSFGAGRNQPQHF. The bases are TGTGCCAGCAGTTTCGGCGCGGGGCGCAATCAGCCCCAGCATTTT.